This T cell receptor beta chain was retrieved from a study of blood T cell repertoires in COVID-19. Study as a whole: COVID-19 samples from acute and convalescent phases originated in the United States, Italy and Spain. From T cells, B-cell-depleted T cells, or PBMCs came the material, which was cDNA or gDNA.

This clone appeared once. Study processing details: Estimation of nucleated cell counts was performed using reference gene primer amplification. The method was immunoSEQ multiplex PCR; TCRdb's version includes in-frame clones alone and lacks a portion of them. V and J calls and clone size follow that table, whereas D and trimming were derived from the DNA. The table records about 100,000 clones, roughly 84% of them present only once. V dropped 1 base and J dropped 0; count of bases not matched to a gene: 7. Per germline, CDR1 LGHNA and CDR2 YSLEER. There are 18 residues in the CDR3. This receptor was taken from a human donor in a cohort sampled during active COVID-19. This chain joins TRBV4-3 and TRBJ1-3; 9 nucleotides align to TRBD1. The specimen sequenced was peripheral blood. The CDR3 reads CASSQGWTGEFSGNTIYF. CDR3 bases: TGCGCCAGCAGCCAAGGTTGGACAGGGGAATTCTCTGGAAACACCATATATTTT.